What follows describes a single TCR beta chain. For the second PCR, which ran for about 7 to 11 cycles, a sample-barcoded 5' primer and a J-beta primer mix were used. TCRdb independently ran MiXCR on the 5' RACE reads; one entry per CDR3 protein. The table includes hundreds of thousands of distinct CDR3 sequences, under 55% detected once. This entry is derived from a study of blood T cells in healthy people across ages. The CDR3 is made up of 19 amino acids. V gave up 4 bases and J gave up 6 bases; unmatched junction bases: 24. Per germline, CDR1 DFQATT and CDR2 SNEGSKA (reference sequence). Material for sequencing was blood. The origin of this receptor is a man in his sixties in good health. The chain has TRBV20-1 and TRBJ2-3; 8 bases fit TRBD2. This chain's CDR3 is CSANNVGDYGGGPLDTQYF. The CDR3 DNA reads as TGCAGTGCTAATAATGTCGGCGATTACGGGGGGGGGCCGCTCGATACGCAGTATTTT.